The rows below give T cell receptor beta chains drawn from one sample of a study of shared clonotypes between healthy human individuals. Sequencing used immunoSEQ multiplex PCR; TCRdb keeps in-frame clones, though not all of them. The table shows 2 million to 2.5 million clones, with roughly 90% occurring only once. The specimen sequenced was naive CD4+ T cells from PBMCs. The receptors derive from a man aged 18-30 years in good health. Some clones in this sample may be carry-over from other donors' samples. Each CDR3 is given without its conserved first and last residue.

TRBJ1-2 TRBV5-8 ASSKSRANYGYT
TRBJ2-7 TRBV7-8 ASSPRGPTGTGIDEQY
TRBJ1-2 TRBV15 ATSREIRTGANYGYT
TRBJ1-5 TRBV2 ASSGRGNRNQPQH
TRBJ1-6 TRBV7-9 ASSLSGNGALH
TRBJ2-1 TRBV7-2 ASSGSRDSPYNEQF
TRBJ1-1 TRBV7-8 ASMFFGRLNTEAF
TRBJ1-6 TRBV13 ASSSTGRNSPLH
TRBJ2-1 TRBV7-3 ASSQRGSYNEQF
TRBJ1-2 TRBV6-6 ASSPSGARAYGYT
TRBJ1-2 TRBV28 ASSRGQGNYGYT
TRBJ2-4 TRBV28 ASSPISGVDIQY
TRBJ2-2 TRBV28 ASSLPTGNTGELF
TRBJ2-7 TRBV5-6 ASSLAVSSGRAYEQY
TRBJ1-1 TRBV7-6 ASSLVAGQQNTEAF
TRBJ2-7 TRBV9 ASSIAGTGLYEQY
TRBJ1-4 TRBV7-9 ASSYRGSSEKLF
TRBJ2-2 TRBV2 ASNQQVSVTGELF
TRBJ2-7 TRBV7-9 ASSHRDGSYEQY
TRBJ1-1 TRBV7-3 ASSLGSGSDTEAF
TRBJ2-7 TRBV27 ASSFQTGGYEQY
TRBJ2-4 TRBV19 ASSIGRGDIQY